This TCR beta chain is drawn from a study of OX40 agonist ivuxolimab in advanced cancers. Findings and limits, study-wide: Clones of CD4+ and CD8+ blood T cells grew by week 6 at doses of 0.1 to 3.0 mg/kg.

Method: immunoSEQ multiplex PCR; TCRdb's copy keeps in-frame clones and lacks some. Here the sample spans 50,000 to 75,000 clones, more than 75% being singletons. A note on this clone: Its specificity is unknown.

This CDR3 region has 14 residues. After removal of 10 bases from V and 2 bases from J, the junction contained 6 bases not matched to a gene. From germline, CDR1 is MNHEY and CDR2 SMNVEV (reference sequence). The sample here was CD4+ or CD8+ T cells sorted from blood, taken in a trial of the OX40 agonist ivuxolimab. V and J are TRBV27 and TRBJ2-2; 8 nucleotides line up with TRBD2. The clonotype comes from an adult with an advanced solid tumor such as melanoma, head and neck, liver or kidney cancer. DNA for the CDR3: TGTGCCAACATCCGGGGGGGTAACACCGGGGAGCTGTTTTTT. Translation gives CANIRGGNTGELFF.